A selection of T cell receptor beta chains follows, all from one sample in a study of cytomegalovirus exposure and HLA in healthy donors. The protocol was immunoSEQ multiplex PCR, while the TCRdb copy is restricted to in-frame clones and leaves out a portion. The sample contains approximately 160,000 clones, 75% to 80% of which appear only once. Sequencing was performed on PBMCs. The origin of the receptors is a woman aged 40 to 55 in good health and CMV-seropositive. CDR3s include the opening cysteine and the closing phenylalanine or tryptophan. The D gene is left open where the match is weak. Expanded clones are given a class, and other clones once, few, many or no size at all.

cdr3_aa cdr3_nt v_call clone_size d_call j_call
CASSTSDRADSTDGYTF . TRBV28 . . TRBJ1-2
CASSLVQGNPTGYTF TGTGCCAGCAGCTTAGTTCAGGGGAACCCCACTGGCTACACCTTC TRBV7-8 . . TRBJ1-2
CASSREEGGSETQYF TGCGCCAGCAGCCGAGAAGAAGGGGGCTCGGAGACCCAGTACTTC TRBV4-3 . TRBD1 TRBJ2-5
CASSPRGQGYGYTF TGTGCCAGCTCACCAAGGGGACAGGGCTATGGCTACACCTTC TRBV18 few TRBD1 TRBJ1-2
CASSVDTNTEAFF TGTGCCAGCAGCGTAGACACGAACACTGAAGCTTTCTTT TRBV9 . . TRBJ1-1
CASSSSSGSRYNEQFF TGTGCCAGCAGCTCTTCTAGCGGGAGTAGGTACAATGAGCAGTTCTTC TRBV7-9 . TRBD2 TRBJ2-1
CASSIAFGGLNQPQHF TGTGCCAGTAGTATTGCATTTGGGGGGTTGAATCAGCCCCAGCATTTT TRBV19 . . TRBJ1-5
CASSPGQGNTEAFF TGTGCCAGCTCACCAGGACAGGGGAACACTGAAGCTTTCTTT TRBV18 . TRBD1 TRBJ1-1
CASSKRDSNEQFF TGTGCCAGCTCAAAGAGAGACAGCAATGAGCAGTTCTTC TRBV18 . . TRBJ2-1
CATGLGQPQHF TGCGCTACAGGGCTTGGGCAGCCCCAGCATTTT TRBV27 . . TRBJ1-5
CSVASGRVYEQYF TGCAGCGTAGCTAGCGGGAGAGTTTACGAGCAGTACTTC TRBV29-1 . TRBD2 TRBJ2-7
CASSQSGGSYNEQFF TGTGCCAGCAGCCAGAGCGGGGGCTCCTACAATGAGCAGTTCTTC TRBV4-2 few TRBD2 TRBJ2-1
CASSEAPGNNEQFF TGTGCCAGCAGTGAAGCGCCCGGGAACAATGAGCAGTTCTTC TRBV6-1 once . TRBJ2-1
CSGREGYEQYF TGCAGTGGCAGGGAGGGGTACGAGCAGTACTTC TRBV20-1 once TRBD2 TRBJ2-7
CASSPPQLAGGPRTYEQYF TGCGCCAGCAGCCCCCCGCAACTAGCGGGAGGGCCGCGGACCTACGAGCAGTACTTC TRBV4-3 . TRBD2 TRBJ2-7
CASSMAVWSEKLFF TGTGCCAGTAGTATGGCAGTCTGGAGTGAAAAACTGTTTTTT TRBV19 . . TRBJ1-4
CASSVDGLGAGEKLFF TGTGCCAGCAGCGTAGACGGCCTTGGAGCGGGTGAAAAACTGTTTTTT TRBV9 . . TRBJ1-4
CAWSVGLAGGADTQYF TGTGCCTGGAGTGTGGGACTAGCGGGAGGGGCAGATACGCAGTATTTT TRBV30 once TRBD2 TRBJ2-3
CASSLLGSSADEQYF TGTGCCAGCAGCTTGCTAGGTTCATCAGCCGACGAGCAGTACTTC TRBV7-2 . . TRBJ2-7
CASSLWGTGGQSTDTQYF TGTGCCAGCAGCTTATGGGGGACAGGGGGGCAAAGCACAGATACGCAGTATTTT TRBV7-9 few TRBD1 TRBJ2-3